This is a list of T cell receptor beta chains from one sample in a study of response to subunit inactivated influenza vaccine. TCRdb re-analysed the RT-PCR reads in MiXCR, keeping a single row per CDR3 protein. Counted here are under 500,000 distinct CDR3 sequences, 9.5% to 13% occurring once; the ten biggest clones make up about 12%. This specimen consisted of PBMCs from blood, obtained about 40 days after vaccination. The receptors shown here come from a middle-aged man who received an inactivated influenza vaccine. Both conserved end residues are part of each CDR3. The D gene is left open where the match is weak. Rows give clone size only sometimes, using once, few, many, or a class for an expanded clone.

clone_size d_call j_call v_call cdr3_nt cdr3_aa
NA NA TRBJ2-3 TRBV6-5 TGTGCCAGCAGTTACTCTCTGGGGACTAGCACAGATACGCAGTATTTT CASSYSLGTSTDTQYF
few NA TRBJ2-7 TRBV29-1 TGCAGCGTTCTCCCGGGGATGGCGTTTAGCGAGCAGTACTTC CSVLPGMAFSEQYF
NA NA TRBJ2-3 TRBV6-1 TGTGCCAGCAGTACCCCCGGGACCGGTGGGACAGATACGCAGTATTTT CASSTPGTGGTDTQYF
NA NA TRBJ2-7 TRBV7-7 TGTGCTAGCAGCTTAGATATCAGGGCTGGCGAGCAGTACTTC CASSLDIRAGEQYF
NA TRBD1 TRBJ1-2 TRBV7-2 TGTGCCAGCAGCTTAGAGGGTGGACAGGCCTTTGGTGGCTACACCTTC CASSLEGGQAFGGYTF
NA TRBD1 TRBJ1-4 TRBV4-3 TGCGCCAGCAGCCTGGGACAGGGGCTTAATGAAAAACTGTTTTTT CASSLGQGLNEKLFF
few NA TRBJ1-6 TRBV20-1 TGCAGTGCTAGTTCTAGGCCCCTCCACTTT CSASSRPLHF
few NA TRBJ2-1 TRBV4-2 TGTGCCAGCAGCCAAGTTAATCAGGGCGCCGGTCATGAGCAGTTCTTC CASSQVNQGAGHEQFF
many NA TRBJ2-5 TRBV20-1 TGCAGTGCTGCCGACGGACCACAAGAGACCCAGTACTTC CSAADGPQETQYF
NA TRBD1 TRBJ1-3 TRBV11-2 TGTGCCAGCAGAGATCCTTCGACAGGGGGCCTCTCTGGAAACACCATATATTTT CASRDPSTGGLSGNTIYF
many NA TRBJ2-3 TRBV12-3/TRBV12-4 TGTGCCAGCAGTTTATTGACAGATACGCAGTATTTT CASSLLTDTQYF
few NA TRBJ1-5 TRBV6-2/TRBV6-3 TGTGCCAGCAGCCGTGGATGGGGGGGCACCAATCAGCCCCAGCATTTT CASSRGWGGTNQPQHF
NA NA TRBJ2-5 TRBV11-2 TGTGCCAGCACAGCGGGCACCAAAGAGACCCAGTACTTC CASTAGTKETQYF
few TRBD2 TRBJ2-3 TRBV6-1 TGTGCCAGCAGTGGGCGGGGGGCCACCGTAGATACGCAGTATTTT CASSGRGATVDTQYF
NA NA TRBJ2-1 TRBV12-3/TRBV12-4 TGTGCCAGCAGTTCCTCGGGGGGCTGGTCCAATGAGCAGTTCTTC CASSSSGGWSNEQFF
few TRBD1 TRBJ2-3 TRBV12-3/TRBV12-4 TGTGCCAGCAGTACGGGACAGGTCGTGAATACGCAGTATTTT CASSTGQVVNTQYF
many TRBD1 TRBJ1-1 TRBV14 TGTGCCAGCAGCCAAGATCTAGGACAGGGGAGGGCTGAAGCTTTCTTT CASSQDLGQGRAEAFF
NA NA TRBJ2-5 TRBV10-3 TGTGCCATCAGTGATGGGCGGCAAGGGACCCAGTACTTC CAISDGRQGTQYF
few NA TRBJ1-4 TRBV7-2 TGTGCCAGCAGCCCCGACAGGCGGAAACTGTTTTTT CASSPDRRKLFF
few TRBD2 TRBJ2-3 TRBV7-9 TGTGCCAGCAGCCCCCGGGGGGCAGATACGCAGTATTTT CASSPRGADTQYF
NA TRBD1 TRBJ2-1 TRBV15 TGTGCCACCAGCAGAGTGACAGGGGGATACAATGAGCAGTTCTTC CATSRVTGGYNEQFF
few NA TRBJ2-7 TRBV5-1 TGCGCCAGCAGCTTTTCAGGGCCTAGCTCCTACGAGCAGTACTTC CASSFSGPSSYEQYF
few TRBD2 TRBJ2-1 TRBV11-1 TGTGCCAGCAGCCCGATAATTGTACCGGGACTAGTTGATTCCTACAATGAGCAGTTCTTC CASSPIIVPGLVDSYNEQFF
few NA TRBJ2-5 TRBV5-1 TGCGCCAGCAGCGGGGCCGGCGGGGAGACCCAGTACTTC CASSGAGGETQYF
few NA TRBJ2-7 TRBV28 TGTGCCAGCCACTCAACTTGGCCCGACTACGAGCAGTACTTC CASHSTWPDYEQYF
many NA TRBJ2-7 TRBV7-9 TGTGCCAGCAGCCGCGGGGACGGAGCTTACGAGCAGTACTTC CASSRGDGAYEQYF
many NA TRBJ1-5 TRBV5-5 TGTGCCAGCAGCGGTGGGGCCGGGGAAAATCAGCCCCAGCATTTT CASSGGAGENQPQHF
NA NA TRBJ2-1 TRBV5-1 TGCGCCAGCAGCCCCTCCGGGGGCCGAAGTGGGGAGCAGTTCTTC CASSPSGGRSGEQFF
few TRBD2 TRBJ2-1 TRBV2 TGTGCCAGCAGGCCACTAGCGGGAATCTCCAATGAGCAGTTCTTC CASRPLAGISNEQFF
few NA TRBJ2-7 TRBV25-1 TGTGCCAGCAGTGTGGACAGTGGCTCCTACGAGCAGTACTTC CASSVDSGSYEQYF
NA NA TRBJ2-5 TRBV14 TGTGCCAGCAGCCCGGACCTCCCGGAGACCCAGTACTTC CASSPDLPETQYF
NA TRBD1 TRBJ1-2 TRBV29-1 TGCAGCTTATGGACAGGGATGAACTATGGCTACACCTTC CSLWTGMNYGYTF
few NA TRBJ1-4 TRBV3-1 TGTGCCAGCAGCGAAGGAGGGGGGTTTCGTCTGTTTTTT CASSEGGGFRLFF
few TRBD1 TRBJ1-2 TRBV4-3 TGCGCCAGCAGCCAAGATTTACAGGGGGCCTATGGCTACACCTTC CASSQDLQGAYGYTF
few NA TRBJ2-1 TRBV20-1 TGCAGTGCTAGAAAAACGGATAAGCCCTACAATGAGCAGTTCTTC CSARKTDKPYNEQFF
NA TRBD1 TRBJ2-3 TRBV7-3 TGTGCCAGCAGCTTACTCGGGACAGCAGATACGCAGTATTTT CASSLLGTADTQYF
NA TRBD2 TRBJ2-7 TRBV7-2 TGTGCCAGCAGCCCCTCGGCAGCGGGACCCCCCTACGAGCAGTACTTC CASSPSAAGPPYEQYF
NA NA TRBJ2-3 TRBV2 TGTGCCAGCAGTGAAGCGCGGGCCTCCTTTGGGGCAGATACGCAGTATTTT CASSEARASFGADTQYF
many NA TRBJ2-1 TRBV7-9 TGTGCCAGCAGCTTAGGTGGCGGAAATGAGCAGTTCTTC CASSLGGGNEQFF
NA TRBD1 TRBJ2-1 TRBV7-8 TGTGCCAGCAGCTCGTATCGGACAGGGGGTAATGAGCAGTTCTTC CASSSYRTGGNEQFF
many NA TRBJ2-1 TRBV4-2 TGTGCCAGCAGCCAAGATTTAAGCTCCTACAATGAGCAGTTCTTC CASSQDLSSYNEQFF
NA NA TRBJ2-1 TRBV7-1 TGTGCCAGCAGCTCCGACAGGCGAACTAGCGCCTATAGACTTTCCTCCTACAATGAGCAGTTCTTC CASSSDRRTSAYRLSSYNEQFF
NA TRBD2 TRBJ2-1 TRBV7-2 TGTGCCAGCAGCGATCCGGGACTAGCGGGAGGGCATGAGCAGTTCTTC CASSDPGLAGGHEQFF
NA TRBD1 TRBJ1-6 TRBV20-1 TGCAGTGCTAGAGAACAGGGGGCTAATTCACCCCTCCACTTT CSAREQGANSPLHF
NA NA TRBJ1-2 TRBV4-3 TGCGCCAGCAGCCAAGATCCGAGGGCCAAGTATGGCTACACCTTC CASSQDPRAKYGYTF
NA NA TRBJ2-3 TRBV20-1 TGCAGTGCTAGAGCTTCGAGGGAAAACACAGATACGCAGTATTTT CSARASRENTDTQYF
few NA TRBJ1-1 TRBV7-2 TGTGCCAGCAGCCTAGGGATCCTGAACACTGAAGCTTTCTTT CASSLGILNTEAFF
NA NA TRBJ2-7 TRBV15 TGTGCCACCAGCAGAGATTCGAGGGACGAGCAGTACTTC CATSRDSRDEQYF
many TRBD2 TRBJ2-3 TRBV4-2 TGTGCCAGCAGCCCGGCAAAGCTAGCGGGGGGCCCTTATACGCAGTATTTT CASSPAKLAGGPYTQYF
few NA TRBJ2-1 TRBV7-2 TGTGCCAGCAGCGGGGGACCCCGATTTGCGGGCTACAATGAGCAGTTCTTC CASSGGPRFAGYNEQFF
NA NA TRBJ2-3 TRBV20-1 TGCAGTGCTGTTGAGGGGGACTTTAGCACAGATACGCAGTATTTT CSAVEGDFSTDTQYF
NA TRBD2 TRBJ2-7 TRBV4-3 TGCGCCAGCAGCCAAGATCTTCTAGCGGGGTTTTACGAGCAGTACTTC CASSQDLLAGFYEQYF
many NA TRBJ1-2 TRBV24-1 TGTGCCACCAGTGAACGAGACAGGTCTAGGGGCTACACCTTC CATSERDRSRGYTF